The 16 T cell receptor beta chains presented below share a single source sample, sequenced in a study of blood T cell repertoires in COVID-19 (dated by TCRdb to 2019 to 2021). The library was made by the immunoSEQ multiplex PCR assay. TCRdb took over this immuneACCESS table, retaining in-frame rearrangements with V and J assigned. Such tables are incomplete; in checked studies, under half of the missing clones stem from an unresolved V gene, and the remainder is unexplained. For this sample the table gives 200,000 to 250,000 clones, of which 85% to 90% were detected only once. 5.5% to 7.5% of the sample is held by the ten biggest clonotypes. The sample comprised peripheral blood. Receptors originate from a woman in her 70s with active or convalescent COVID-19.

The V call is TRBV7-2, the J call TRBJ1-6; tentative D call: TRBD1 (5 bases). Germline values: CDR1 SGHTA, CDR2 FQGNSA. CDR3 size: 15 residues. V lost 1 base, J lost 10 bases, and 14 bases lay in between. Here the CDR3 DNA reads TGTGCCAGCAGCTTAGACTATTCAGGGTTCTCACCCCTCCACTTT. This gives the protein CASSLDYSGFSPLHF. Together with reference TRBV7-2 and TRBJ1-6, the CDR3 gives the full variable domain: GAGVSQSPSNKVTEKGKDVELRCDPISGHTALYWYRQSLGQGLEFLIYFQGNSAPDKSGLPSDRFSAERTGGSVSTLTIQRTQQEDSAVYLCASSLDYSGFSPLHFGNGTRLTVT.

The table lists this clone with a count of one. The genes are TRBV5-4 and TRBJ1-6, with D maybe TRBD1 (6 bases). Trimming cost V 1 base and J 13 bases, with 24 bases left between them. The CDR3 has 17 residues. Germline values: CDR1 SGHNT, CDR2 YYREEE (reference sequence). The CDR3 here is CASSLLSSRQGTNPLHF. The CDR3, as DNA: TGTGCCAGCAGCTTGTTATCGTCGCGTCAGGGGACTAATCCCCTCCACTTT.

V gene TRBV12-3 or TRBV12-4 combines with J gene TRBJ2-2; 7 positions match TRBD1. With V trimmed by 10 bases and J by 2 bases, 4 bases remained unmatched. This CDR3 contains 13 residues. The CDR3: CATHRGNTGELFF. The CDR3 bases are TGTGCCACCCACAGGGGAAACACCGGGGAGCTGTTTTTT.

This clone was observed once. The chain joins TRBV7-2 to TRBJ2-3, with no clear D. The germline V gene has CDR1 SGHTA and CDR2 FQGNSA. V shed 0 bases and J shed 0 bases, with 19 bases lying between them. CDR3 length equals 19 residues. The CDR3: CASSLAVSEGTSSTDTQYF. CDR3 DNA: TGTGCCAGCAGCTTAGCGGTAAGCGAAGGAACCTCTAGCACAGATACGCAGTATTTT.

On this clone itself: Other nucleotide sequences from this sample produce the same CDR3. The rearrangement uses TRBV5-1 and TRBJ2-7; a possible D gene is TRBD1 (5 bases). V lost 1 base and J 4 bases, leaving 6 bases between the germline ends. The length of the CDR3 is 12 residues. The germline CDR1 and CDR2 sequences are SGHRS and YFSETQ. The CDR3 spells CASSLTGYEQYF. The CDR3 DNA sequence: TGCGCCAGCAGCTTGACAGGTTACGAGCAGTACTTC. The full variable domain, in which reference TRBV5-1 and TRBJ2-7 provide the parts outside the CDR3, is KAGVTQTPRYLIKTRGQQVTLSCSPISGHRSVSWYQQTPGQGLQFLFEYFSETQRNKGNFPGRFSGRQFSNSRSEMNVSTLELGDSALYLCASSLTGYEQYFGPGTRLTVT.

The chain couples TRBV7-3 to TRBJ2-2; D perhaps matches TRBD2 (6 bases). Germline CDR1 SGHTA, CDR2 FQGTGA. Trimming stripped 1 base from V and 4 bases from J, with 13 bases between. This CDR3 contains 16 residues. The CDR3 DNA reads as TGTGCCAGCAGCTTAAGTGACGGGGGTCCCACCGGGGAGCTGTTTTTT. Its protein product is CASSLSDGGPTGELFF.

This chain joins TRBV6-5 and TRBJ2-5; maybe TRBD2 (7 bases). The CDR3 is 15 residues long. V shed 6 bases and J shed 2 bases, with 16 bases lying between them. The germline V gene has CDR1 MNHEY and CDR2 SVGAGI. In DNA, the CDR3 is TGTGCCAGCAGCTCAAGGGGGGGGCCACAAGAGACCCAGTACTTC. Its translation is CASSSRGGPQETQYF.

The rearrangement links TRBV18 to TRBJ2-1; 8 nucleotides line up with TRBD2. CDR1 KGHSH and CDR2 LQKENI come from the germline V gene. The CDR3 contains 16 residues. V lost 0 bases and J lost 9; bases outside the gene matches: 10. The CDR3 sequence is CASSPPTSVAPGEQFF. The CDR3, as DNA: TGTGCCAGCTCACCACCGACTAGCGTCGCACCTGGTGAGCAGTTCTTC. Supplemented by reference TRBV18 and TRBJ2-1, the full variable domain reads NAGVMQNPRHLVRRRGQEARLRCSPMKGHSHVYWYRQLPEEGLKFMVYLQKENIIDESGMPKERFSAEFPKEGPSILRIQQVVRGDSAAYFCASSPPTSVAPGEQFFGPGTRLTVL.

The chain recombines TRBV3-1 (or the pseudogene TRBV3-2) with TRBJ1-2; D not resolved. The V and J ends lost 2 bases and 8 bases respectively, with 12 bases between them. Germline V gene lookup returns CDR1 LGHDT and CDR2 YNNKEL (reference sequence). The CDR3 runs to 13 residues. The CDR3 sequence: CASSQQEKRGYTF. CDR3 nucleotides: TGTGCCAGCAGCCAACAAGAAAAGCGAGGCTACACCTTC.

The rearrangement joins TRBV19 to TRBJ2-7; the D is unclear. Germline V lookup: CDR1 LNHDA, CDR2 SQIVND (reference sequence). The length of the CDR3 is 14 residues. Trimming cost V 4 bases and J 0 bases, with 10 bases left between them. The CDR3 sequence is CASSNGRISYEQYF. The CDR3 nucleotides read TGTGCCAGTAGTAACGGCAGGATCTCCTACGAGCAGTACTTC.

V and J are TRBV7-8 and TRBJ1-5, with D perhaps matching TRBD1 (5 bases). Germline CDR1 reads SGHVS; CDR2 reads FQNEAQ. Trimming shortened V by 1 base and J by 5 bases, and 9 bases separated the two germline ends. The length of the CDR3 is 14 residues. CDR3 in DNA: TGTGCCAGCAGCTTAGGGGGAGGGGATCAGCCCCAGCATTTT. Its translation is CASSLGGGDQPQHF.

V is TRBV14 and J is TRBJ1-1, with D uncertain. This CDR3 spans 15 amino acids. V was shortened by 2 bases and J by 4 bases, with 14 bases between the two germline ends. Germline CDR1 is SGHDN and CDR2 is FVKESK. The CDR3 loop is CASSQRTLGSTEAFF. CDR3 sequence (DNA): TGTGCCAGCAGCCAAAGGACGCTTGGGAGCACTGAAGCTTTCTTT.

This clone was observed a handful of times. The rearrangement joins TRBV19 to TRBJ2-1, with 7 bases matching TRBD1. The CDR3 consists of 16 residues. V dropped 5 bases and J dropped 5; count of bases not matched to a gene: 12. The germline V gene has CDR1 LNHDA and CDR2 SQIVND (reference sequence). DNA of the CDR3: TGTGCCAGTAGTTTGAGGAATCCGGGACAGCACAATGAGCAGTTCTTC. Protein sequence: CASSLRNPGQHNEQFF.

CDR3 loop: CAISQGAPPGNTIYF. In DNA form, the CDR3 reads TGTGCCATCAGTCAGGGGGCTCCCCCTGGAAACACCATATATTTT. The chain links TRBV10-3 to TRBJ1-3, with TRBD1 identical over 8 bases. V gave up 5 bases and J gave up 2 bases; unmatched junction bases: 5. This CDR3 is built from 15 residues. The V gene's germline CDR1 is ENHRY and CDR2 SYGVKD.

V and J are TRBV9 and TRBJ1-2; D may be TRBD1 (5 bases). The germline CDR1 and CDR2 sequences are SGDLS and YYNGEE. The CDR3 extends over 14 amino acids. The V end was cut by 0 bases, the J end by 7 bases, with 13 bases between. This CDR3 reads CASSVEGIGRGYTF. The DNA of the CDR3 is TGTGCCAGCAGCGTAGAGGGGATCGGGCGTGGCTACACCTTC.

The chain links TRBV10-3 to TRBJ2-5, with TRBD2 matching over 8 bases. Germline V CDR1 and CDR2: ENHRY, SYGVKD. The CDR3 spans 15 residues. Trimming took 4 bases from V and 1 from J; bases not matched to a gene: 5. The CDR3 DNA is TGTGCCATCAGTGCGTTAGCGGGGATCCAAGAGACCCAGTACTTC. This sequence encodes CAISALAGIQETQYF.